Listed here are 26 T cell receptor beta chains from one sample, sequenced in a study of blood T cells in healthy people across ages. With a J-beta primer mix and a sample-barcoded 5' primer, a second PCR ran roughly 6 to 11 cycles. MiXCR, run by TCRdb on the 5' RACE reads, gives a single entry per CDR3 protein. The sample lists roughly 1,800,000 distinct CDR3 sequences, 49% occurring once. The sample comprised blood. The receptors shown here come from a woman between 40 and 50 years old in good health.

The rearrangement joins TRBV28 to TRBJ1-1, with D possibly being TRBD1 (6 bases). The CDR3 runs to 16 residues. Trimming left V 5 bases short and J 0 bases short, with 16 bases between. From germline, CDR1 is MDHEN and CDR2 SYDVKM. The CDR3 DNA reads TGTGCCAGCAGTCCCTGGACAGAAGGGTTGAACACTGAAGCTTTCTTT. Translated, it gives CASSPWTEGLNTEAFF.

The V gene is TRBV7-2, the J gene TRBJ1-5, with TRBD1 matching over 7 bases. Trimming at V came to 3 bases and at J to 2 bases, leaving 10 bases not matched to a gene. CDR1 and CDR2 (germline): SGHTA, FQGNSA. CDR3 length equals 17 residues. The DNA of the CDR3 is TGTGCCAGCAGCTTTAGGTCCCGGCAGGGGGGCAATCAGCCCCAGCATTTT. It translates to CASSFRSRQGGNQPQHF.

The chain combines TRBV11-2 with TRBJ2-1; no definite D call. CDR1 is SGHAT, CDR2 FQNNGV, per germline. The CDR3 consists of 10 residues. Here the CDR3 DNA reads TGTGCTACGCAACACAATGAGCAGTTCTTC. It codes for CATQHNEQFF. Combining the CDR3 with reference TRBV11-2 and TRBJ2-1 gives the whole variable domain EAGVAQSPRYKIIEKRQSVAFWCNPISGHATLYWYQQILGQGPKLLIQFQNNGVVDDSQLPKDRFSAERLKGVDSTLKIQPAKLEDSAVYLCATQHNEQFFGPGTRLTVL.

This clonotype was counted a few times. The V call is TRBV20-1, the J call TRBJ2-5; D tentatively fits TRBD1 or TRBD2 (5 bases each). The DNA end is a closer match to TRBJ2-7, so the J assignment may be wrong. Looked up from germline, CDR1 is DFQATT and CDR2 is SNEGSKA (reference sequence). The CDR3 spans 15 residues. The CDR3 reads CSARQRPGSLYEQYF. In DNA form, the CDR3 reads TGCAGTGCTAGACAGAGGCCAGGGAGCCTTTACGAGCAGTACTTC.

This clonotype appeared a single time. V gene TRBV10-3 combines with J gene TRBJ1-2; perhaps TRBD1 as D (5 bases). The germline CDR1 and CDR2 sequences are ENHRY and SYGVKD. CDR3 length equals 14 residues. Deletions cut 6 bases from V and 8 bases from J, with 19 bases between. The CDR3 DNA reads TGTGCCATCAGCCCGGGGACGGCGATCTGGGGCTACACCTTC. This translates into CAISPGTAIWGYTF.

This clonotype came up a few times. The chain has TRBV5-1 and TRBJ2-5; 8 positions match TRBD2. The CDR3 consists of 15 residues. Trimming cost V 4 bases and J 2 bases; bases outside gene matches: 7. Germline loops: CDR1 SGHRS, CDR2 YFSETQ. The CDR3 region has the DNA TGCGCCAGCAGCCGGGACACTAGCGGACAAGAGACCCAGTACTTC. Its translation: CASSRDTSGQETQYF.

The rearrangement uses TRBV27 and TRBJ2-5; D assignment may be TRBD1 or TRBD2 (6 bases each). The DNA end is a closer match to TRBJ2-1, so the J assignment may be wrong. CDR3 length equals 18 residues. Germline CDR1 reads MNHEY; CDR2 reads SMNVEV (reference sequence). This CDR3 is CASSLYAGRGGSQETQFF. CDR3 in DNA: TGTGCCAGCAGTTTATATGCGGGACGAGGGGGGAGTCAAGAGACCCAGTTCTTC.

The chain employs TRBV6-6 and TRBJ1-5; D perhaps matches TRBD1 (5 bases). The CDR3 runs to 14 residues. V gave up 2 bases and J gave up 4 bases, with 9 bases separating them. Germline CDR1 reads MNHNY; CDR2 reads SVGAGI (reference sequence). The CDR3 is CASSYAQGNQPQHF. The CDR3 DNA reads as TGTGCCAGCAGTTACGCTCAGGGAAATCAGCCCCAGCATTTT.

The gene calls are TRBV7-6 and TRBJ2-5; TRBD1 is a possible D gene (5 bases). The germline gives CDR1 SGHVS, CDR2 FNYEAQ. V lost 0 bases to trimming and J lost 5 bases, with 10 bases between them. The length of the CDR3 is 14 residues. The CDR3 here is CASSLADKGETQYF. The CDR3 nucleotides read TGTGCCAGCAGCTTAGCTGATAAGGGGGAGACCCAGTACTTC.

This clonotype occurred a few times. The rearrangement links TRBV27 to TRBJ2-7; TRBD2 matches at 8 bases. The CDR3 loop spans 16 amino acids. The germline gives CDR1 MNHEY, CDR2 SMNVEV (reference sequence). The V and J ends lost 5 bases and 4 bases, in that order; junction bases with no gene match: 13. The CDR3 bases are TGTGCCAGCAGTCCCCCCACTAGCGGCCTCTGGTACGAGCAGTACTTC. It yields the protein CASSPPTSGLWYEQYF.

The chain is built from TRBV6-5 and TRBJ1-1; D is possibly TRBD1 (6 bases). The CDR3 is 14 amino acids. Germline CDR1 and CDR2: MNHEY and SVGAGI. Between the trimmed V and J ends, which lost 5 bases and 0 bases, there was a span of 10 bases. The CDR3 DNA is TGTGCCAGCAGTGCGACAGGCCTGAACACTGAAGCTTTCTTT. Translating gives CASSATGLNTEAFF.

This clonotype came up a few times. In DNA, the CDR3 is TGTGCCAGCAGCGTAGTGCTCTCTGGGGCCAACGTCCTGACTTTC. Translating gives CASSVVLSGANVLTF. The V and J genes are TRBV9 and TRBJ2-6; no reliable D call. The CDR3 runs 15 residues. In germline, CDR1 is SGDLS, CDR2 YYNGEE. Trimming took off 0 bases at V and 0 bases at J, with 4 bases between the two ends. Combining the CDR3 with reference TRBV9 and TRBJ2-6 gives the whole variable domain DSGVTQTPKHLITATGQRVTLRCSPRSGDLSVYWYQQSLDQGLQFLIQYYNGEERAKGNILERFSAQQFPDLHSELNLSSLELGDSALYFCASSVVLSGANVLTFGAGSRLTVL.

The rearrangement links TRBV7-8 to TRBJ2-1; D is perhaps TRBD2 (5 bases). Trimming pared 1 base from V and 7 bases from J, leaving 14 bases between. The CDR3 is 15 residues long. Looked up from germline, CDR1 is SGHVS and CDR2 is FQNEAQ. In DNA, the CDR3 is TGTGCCAGCAGCTTAGGAGGGTCCCCAAATAATGAGCAGTTCTTC. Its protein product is CASSLGGSPNNEQFF.

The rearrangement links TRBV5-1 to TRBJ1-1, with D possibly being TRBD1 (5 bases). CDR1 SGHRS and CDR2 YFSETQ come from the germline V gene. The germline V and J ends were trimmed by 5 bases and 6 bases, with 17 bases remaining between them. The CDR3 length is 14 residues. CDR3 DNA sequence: TGCGCCAGCAGTCAAGGGCAGGGTATTCCTGAAGCTTTCTTT. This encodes CASSQGQGIPEAFF.

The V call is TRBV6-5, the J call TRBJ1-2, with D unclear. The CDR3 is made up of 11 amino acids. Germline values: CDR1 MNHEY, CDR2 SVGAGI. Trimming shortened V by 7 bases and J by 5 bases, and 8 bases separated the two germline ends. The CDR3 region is CASTPRYGYTF. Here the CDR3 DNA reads TGTGCCAGCACGCCGAGGTATGGCTACACCTTC.

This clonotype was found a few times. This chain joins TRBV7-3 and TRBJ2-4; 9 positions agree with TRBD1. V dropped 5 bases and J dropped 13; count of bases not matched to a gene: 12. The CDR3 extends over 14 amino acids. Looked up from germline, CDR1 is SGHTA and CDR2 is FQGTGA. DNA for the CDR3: TGTGCCAGCAGCACCGGACAGGGGACCAATGAGCAGTACTTC. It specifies CASSTGQGTNEQYF.

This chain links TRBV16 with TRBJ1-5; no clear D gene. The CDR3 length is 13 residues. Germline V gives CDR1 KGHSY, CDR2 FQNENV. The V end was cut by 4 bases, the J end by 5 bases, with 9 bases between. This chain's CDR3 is CASSLKIYQPQHF. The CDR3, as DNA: TGTGCCAGCAGCCTTAAAATATATCAGCCCCAGCATTTT.

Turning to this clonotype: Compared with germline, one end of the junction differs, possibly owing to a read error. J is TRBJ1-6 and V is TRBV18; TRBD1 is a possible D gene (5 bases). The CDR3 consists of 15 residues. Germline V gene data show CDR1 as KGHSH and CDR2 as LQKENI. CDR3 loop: CASSPLDSKDSPLHF. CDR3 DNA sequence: TGTGCCAGCTCGCCACTTGACAGTAAGGATTCACCCCTCCACTTT.

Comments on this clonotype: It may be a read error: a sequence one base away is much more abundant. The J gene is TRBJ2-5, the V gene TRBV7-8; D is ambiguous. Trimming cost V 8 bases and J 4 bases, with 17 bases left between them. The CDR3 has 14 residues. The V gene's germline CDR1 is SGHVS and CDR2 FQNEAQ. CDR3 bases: TGTGCCAGCGGGCCAACTGGATTGCCAGAGACCCAGTACTTC. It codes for CASGPTGLPETQYF. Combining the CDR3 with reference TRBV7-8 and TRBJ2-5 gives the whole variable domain GAGVSQSPRYKVAKRGQDVALRCDPISGHVSLFWYQQALGQGPEFLTYFQNEAQLDKSGLPSDRFFAERPEGSVSTLKIQRTQQEDSAVYLCASGPTGLPETQYFGPGTRLLVL.

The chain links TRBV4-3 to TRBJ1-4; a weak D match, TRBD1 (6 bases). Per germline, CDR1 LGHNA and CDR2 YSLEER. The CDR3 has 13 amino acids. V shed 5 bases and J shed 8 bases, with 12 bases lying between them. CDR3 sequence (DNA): TGCGCCAGCAGCTTAAGGGGGTGGGAAAAACTGTTTTTT. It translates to CASSLRGWEKLFF.

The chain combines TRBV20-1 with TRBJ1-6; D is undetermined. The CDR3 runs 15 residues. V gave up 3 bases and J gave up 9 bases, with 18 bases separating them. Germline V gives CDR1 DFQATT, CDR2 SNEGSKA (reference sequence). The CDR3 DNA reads TGCAGTGCTAGCCCACTAGTTTCTCCTCTTTCACCCCTCCACTTT. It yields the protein CSASPLVSPLSPLHF.

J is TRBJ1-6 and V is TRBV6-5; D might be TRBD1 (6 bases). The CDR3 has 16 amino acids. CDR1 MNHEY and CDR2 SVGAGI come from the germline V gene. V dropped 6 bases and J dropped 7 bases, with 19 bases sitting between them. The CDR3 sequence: CASRRNPGVANSPLHF. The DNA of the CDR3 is TGTGCCAGCAGGAGGAATCCAGGGGTAGCGAATTCACCCCTCCACTTT.

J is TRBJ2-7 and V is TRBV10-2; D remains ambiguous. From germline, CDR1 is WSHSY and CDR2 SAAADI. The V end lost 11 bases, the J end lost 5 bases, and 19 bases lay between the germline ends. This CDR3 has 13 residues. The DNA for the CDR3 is TGCGCCGGATTGGACCCTTTCACCCACGAGCAGTACTTC. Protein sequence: CAGLDPFTHEQYF.

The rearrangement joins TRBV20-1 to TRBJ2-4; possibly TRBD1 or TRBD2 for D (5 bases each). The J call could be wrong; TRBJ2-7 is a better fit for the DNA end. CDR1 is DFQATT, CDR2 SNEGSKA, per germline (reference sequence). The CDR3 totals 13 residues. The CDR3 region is CSARGPTGREQYF. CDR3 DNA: TGCAGTGCTAGAGGTCCCACGGGGCGCGAGCAGTACTTC.

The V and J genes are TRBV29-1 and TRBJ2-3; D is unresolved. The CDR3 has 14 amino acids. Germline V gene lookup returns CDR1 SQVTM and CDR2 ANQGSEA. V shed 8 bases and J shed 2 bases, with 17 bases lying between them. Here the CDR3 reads CSPLRLDYTDTQYF. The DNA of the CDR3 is TGCAGCCCGCTTCGTTTGGATTACACAGATACGCAGTATTTT.

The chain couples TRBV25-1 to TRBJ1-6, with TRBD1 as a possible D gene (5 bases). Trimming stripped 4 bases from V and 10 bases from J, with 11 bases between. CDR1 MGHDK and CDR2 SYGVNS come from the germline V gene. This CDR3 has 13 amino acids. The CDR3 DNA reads TGTGCCAGCAGTGTTGGGGGAGTGTCACCCCTCCACTTT. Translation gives CASSVGGVSPLHF.